The rows below give T cell receptor beta chains drawn from one sample of a study of regulatory T cells in long-lasting Graves disease. Via MiXCR, TCRdb re-called the multiplex PCR reads, giving one row per CDR3 protein. Of approximately 560,000 distinct CDR3 sequences in the sample, about 15% were seen once. The data were also submitted as part of a second study, on T cells in Graves' hyperthyroidism and ophthalmopathy.

Specimen: peripheral blood mononuclear cells (PBMCs), collected at new diagnosis, from a patient treated with antithyroid drugs. These receptors were taken from a man between 18 and 29 years old with Graves disease. The CDR3 runs from the conserved cysteine through the conserved F or W. The order of the fields is V gene, CDR3 length, J gene, CDR3 protein.

TRBV7-9	15	TRBJ2-7	CASSSNSFTTYEQYF
TRBV30	17	TRBJ1-5	CAWSGRRSGYSNQPQHF
TRBV4-1	15	TRBJ2-1	CASSQREGPYNEQFF
TRBV7-9	17	TRBJ2-2	CASSSTSGRRDTGELFF
TRBV3-1	15	TRBJ1-2	CASSQGTGPQGGYTF
TRBV28	15	TRBJ1-4	CASSLWGQGGEKLFF
TRBV28	12	TRBJ1-5	CASSDLAQPQHF
TRBV2	14	TRBJ2-3	CASSVAGGADTQYF
TRBV12-3/TRBV12-4	14	TRBJ1-6	CASRRTRRNSPLHF
TRBV3-1	14	TRBJ2-1	CASSQGTVYNEQFF
TRBV4-1	17	TRBJ2-4	CASSQGGLAVAKNIQYF
TRBV7-8	17	TRBJ2-7	CASSPRVWGRGSYEQYF
TRBV6-1	13	TRBJ1-4	CASGQGANEKLFF
TRBV12-3/TRBV12-4	15	TRBJ1-1	CASSARQGKNTEAFF
TRBV19	12	TRBJ1-4	CASSILYEKLFF
TRBV28	16	TRBJ1-2	CASSGVLAGGHYGYTF
TRBV11-2	20	TRBJ2-1	CASSLGLLSSGGTNYNEQFF
TRBV9	14	TRBJ1-2	CASREDRGPSDYTF
TRBV30	14	TRBJ1-6	CAWSIWATDSPLHF
TRBV27	14	TRBJ2-1	CASTWTGVYNEQFF
TRBV20-1	15	TRBJ2-3	CSVQYSGSVTDTQYF
TRBV9	15	TRBJ1-2	CASSVGGRGVNGYTF
TRBV27	16	TRBJ1-1	CASSLRQGVEDTEAFF
TRBV28	15	TRBJ2-3	CASSFGTSDTDTQYF
TRBV7-6	17	TRBJ2-3	CASSLFPTSGRPDTQYF
TRBV28	14	TRBJ1-1	CASSFPGLNTEAFF
TRBV15	18	TRBJ1-5	CATSDLAGGRGIYQPQHF
TRBV7-3	15	TRBJ2-3	CASSLTGQGKDTQYF
TRBV5-1	16	TRBJ2-1	CASSLGLQPTYNEQFF
TRBV12-3/TRBV12-4	16	TRBJ2-1	CASSRVRGDSYNEQFF
TRBV5-1	15	TRBJ1-6	CASSGDEGADSPLHF
TRBV7-8	13	TRBJ2-5	CASSPPRIETQYF
TRBV2	11	TRBJ1-1	CASNLVAEAFF
TRBV9	15	TRBJ2-5	CASSVATTVQETQYF
TRBV20-1	16	TRBJ2-5	CSASLGSGRQGETQYF
TRBV6-1	16	TRBJ2-3	CASTQGTTLSTDTQYF
TRBV14	13	TRBJ1-5	CASSQGAGGTQHF
TRBV28	11	TRBJ2-1	CASSSGWEQFF
TRBV7-9	18	TRBJ2-2	CASSSITGWSENTGELFF
TRBV5-6	15	TRBJ2-4	CASSLVGQAKNIQYF
TRBV28	15	TRBJ1-5	CASSFLTGNNQPQHF
TRBV20-1	14	TRBJ2-1	CSARSLAGPYEEFF
TRBV7-9	13	TRBJ2-2	CASSRLASGELFF
TRBV28	16	TRBJ1-4	CASSSPRQGQNEKLFF
TRBV12-5	17	TRBJ2-7	CASGLVLDLGTRRRQYF
TRBV2	16	TRBJ2-7	CASSEGGLAGIYEQYF
TRBV9	15	TRBJ2-3	CANSVSVGYTDTQYF
TRBV28	16	TRBJ2-6	CASRAHRGRGANVLTF
TRBV7-2	14	TRBJ1-2	CASSLAVGDYGYTF
TRBV28	15	TRBJ2-7	CASSILGQGPYEQYF
TRBV7-6	14	TRBJ2-1	CASSLAVRGNEQFF
TRBV7-9	14	TRBJ2-7	CASSSDRLPYEQYF
TRBV9	15	TRBJ2-7	CASSVREGPPDEQYF
TRBV5-6	11	TRBJ1-2	CASSYGSGYTF
TRBV11-2	13	TRBJ1-1	CASSLDIRREAFF